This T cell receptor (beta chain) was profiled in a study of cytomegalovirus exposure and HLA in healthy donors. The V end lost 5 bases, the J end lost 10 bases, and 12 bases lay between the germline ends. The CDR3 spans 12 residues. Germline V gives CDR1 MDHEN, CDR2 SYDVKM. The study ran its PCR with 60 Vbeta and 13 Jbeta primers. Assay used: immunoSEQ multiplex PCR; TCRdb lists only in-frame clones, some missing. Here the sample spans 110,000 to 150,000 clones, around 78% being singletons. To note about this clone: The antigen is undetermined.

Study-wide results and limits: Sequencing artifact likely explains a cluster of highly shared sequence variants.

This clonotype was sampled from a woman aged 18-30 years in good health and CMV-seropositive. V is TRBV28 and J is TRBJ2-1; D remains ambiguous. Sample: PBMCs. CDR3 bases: TGTGCCAGCAGTCTCCCTGTTGAGGAGCAGTTCTTC. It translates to CASSLPVEEQFF.